The clone carrying this TCR beta chain has just a few counts. Its antigen is not known. Since all of the isolated RNA was reverse transcribed, expressed TCRB transcripts were what got sequenced. Method: immunoSEQ multiplex PCR; TCRdb's copy keeps in-frame clones and lacks some. The sample lists 150,000 or so clones; 9.2% were seen once. Germline V gene data show CDR1 as SGDLS and CDR2 as YYNGEE. V lost 3 bases and J 7 bases, leaving 19 bases between the germline ends. The CDR3 has 15 residues. This record comes from a study of beta chain features in type 1 diabetes. Study conclusions and caveats: Patients with type 1 diabetes showed fewer VDJ junction insertions and more deletions. Significant though moderate, a shortening of TCRB CDR3s appeared in all four CD4+ subsets of Type 1 diabetes patients. Naive, central memory and Treg TCRB repertoires appeared more alike in patients than in healthy donors.

Central memory, naive, regulatory and stem cell-like memory CD4+ cells were sorted by CD45RO/CCR7/CD25/CD127/CD95/CD27. The chain joins TRBV9 to TRBJ1-2; a possible D gene is TRBD1 (5 bases). This clonotype was sampled from a man younger than 35 in good health. The sequenced material came from central memory CD4+ T cells from blood. This CDR3 is CASSGRQLATVGYTF. As DNA, the CDR3 is TGTGCCAGCAGCGGTCGACAGCTGGCTACGGTTGGCTACACCTTC.